A single sample is the source of the 4 T cell receptor beta chains below, sequenced in a study of T cell responses to AZD1222 COVID-19 vaccine. Assay: immunoSEQ multiplex PCR; the TCRdb copy retains only in-frame clones and omits some. The sample holds over 120,000 clones, roughly 90% seen once. Specimen: peripheral blood, collected 28 days after the second AZD1222 dose. The receptors here all came from an adult who received the AZD1222 COVID-19 vaccine.

This clone was recorded a few times. The chain recombines TRBV6-5 with TRBJ1-1; D perhaps matches TRBD1 (5 bases). There are 13 residues in the CDR3. Germline V CDR1 and CDR2: MNHEY, SVGAGI. V was shortened by 6 bases and J by 1 base, with 9 bases between the two germline ends. This CDR3 reads CASRWDGNTEAFF. The CDR3 coding sequence is TGTGCCAGCAGGTGGGACGGGAACACTGAAGCTTTCTTT.

Only one count was recorded for this clone. The chain uses TRBV11-2 and TRBJ1-1; tentatively, D is TRBD1 (5 bases). The V gene lost 2 bases and the J gene lost 6 bases, with 10 bases spanning the gap. Germline assignment: CDR1 SGHAT and CDR2 FQNNGV. The CDR3 sequence is 13 residues long. The CDR3: CASSLSGVAEAFF. CDR3 coding DNA: TGTGCCAGCAGCTTATCGGGGGTCGCTGAAGCTTTCTTT.

About this clone: The sample holds other DNA sequences that translate to the same CDR3. The chain carries TRBV9 and TRBJ2-7; 13 bases align to TRBD2. Germline lookup yields CDR1 SGDLS and CDR2 YYNGEE. V lost 2 bases and J lost 4; bases outside the gene matches: 3. The CDR3 has 15 amino acids. The CDR3 sequence: CASSVGTSGTYEQYF. The DNA of the CDR3 is TGTGCCAGCAGCGTTGGGACTAGCGGGACTTACGAGCAGTACTTC.

This clone is a singleton in its sample. The rearrangement uses TRBV19 and TRBJ1-1; D may be TRBD1 (5 bases). V was cut by 6 bases and J by 6 bases, with 8 bases left in between. CDR1 LNHDA and CDR2 SQIVND come from the germline V gene (reference sequence). The CDR3 is 11 residues long. CDR3 DNA sequence: TGTGCCAGTAGGGGGGGGGCTGAAGCTTTCTTT. This translates into CASRGGAEAFF. The variable domain in full, with the rest retrieved from reference TRBV19 and TRBJ1-1, is DGGITQSPKYLFRKEGQNVTLSCEQNLNHDAMYWYRQDPGQGLRLIYYSQIVNDFQKGDIAEGYSVSREKKESFPLTVTSAQKNPTAFYLCASRGGAEAFFGQGTRLTVV.